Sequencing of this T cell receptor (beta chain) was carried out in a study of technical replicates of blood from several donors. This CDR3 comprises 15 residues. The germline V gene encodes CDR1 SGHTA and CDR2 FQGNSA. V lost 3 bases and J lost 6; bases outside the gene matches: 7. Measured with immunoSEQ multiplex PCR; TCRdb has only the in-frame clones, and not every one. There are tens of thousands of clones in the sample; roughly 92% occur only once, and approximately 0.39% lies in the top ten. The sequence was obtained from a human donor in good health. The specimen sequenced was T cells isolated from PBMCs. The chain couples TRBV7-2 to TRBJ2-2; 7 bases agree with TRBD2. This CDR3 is CASSFNLAGAGELFF. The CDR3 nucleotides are TGTGCCAGCAGCTTTAACTTGGCGGGAGCCGGGGAGCTGTTTTTT.